The source of this TCR beta chain is a study of cytomegalovirus exposure and HLA in healthy donors (dated by TCRdb to the late 2010s). With respect to the entire study: According to an earlier analysis of around 600 of the donors, roughly 180 million T cells yielded 95 million to 140 million unique TCR beta sequences and 250 to 350 Gb of sequence data. Roughly 320 gigabases of sequencing data and around 80 million unique TCR sequences made up an early release that covered several hundred HLA-typed donors. The genetic ancestry cluster associated with self-reported Caucasian donors included 70% to 85% of the roughly 360 genotyped donors. The study aimed to test whether signatures of past pathogen exposure could be identified by cataloging public T cell receptors. The study used immunosequencing to profile the T cell repertoires of approximately 650 subjects and linked those repertoires to cytomegalovirus serostatus. In addition to the first cohort of 666 subjects, a separate validation cohort of 120 different subjects was used. High-throughput TCR immunosequencing, statistical association of individual TCRs with disease status, and machine learning were combined to predict cytomegalovirus infection status. In a later analysis, previously published TCR beta repertoires from about 670 donors were re-analyzed and high-resolution HLA genotyping was added so that TCR occurrence patterns could be studied. Rather than using new phenotypic data, the later analysis identified candidate immune exposures from TCR beta sequences and from how often those sequences occurred across donors. An earlier analysis of approximately 580 of the donors used high-throughput TCR beta sequencing to judge whether each TCR beta V gene segment behaved as functional or pseudogenic. Donor age, sex, ethnicity and CMV serostatus were compiled alongside the repertoire data. Genome-wide SNP genotypes for about 55% of the roughly 670 donors were used in a later genetic analysis, which treated that subset as a discovery cohort. All discovery cohort repertoires had been generated using a single sequencing platform. Class I and class II HLA loci were covered by the typing at four-digit resolution. The number of donors typed differed by locus, with roughly 629-640 for A, B, C, DRB1 and DQB1, more than 500 for DQA1, nearly 610 for DPA1, and around 460 for DPB1. A few DR-DQ haplotypes were treated as single units for association and clustering because of strong linkage in the cohort. Among almost 400 genotyped donors of the cohort, an average of about 240,000 unique TCR beta nucleotide sequences were sequenced per donor, 15% to 20% of them non-productive. Study-wide conclusions, independent of this receptor: Most TCR sequences were seen in very few donors, while some public TCRs were found in many individuals. In vitro tests confirmed that a few of the cytomegalovirus-associated TCR beta chains recognize cytomegalovirus antigens. Assigning TCR associations to individual alleles was difficult when HLA alleles, especially DR and DQ, strongly co-occurred. In a later analysis, most CMV-associated TCR beta chains were found to appear HLA-restricted, with HLA associations seemingly driven largely by CMV exposure. A further reported finding was that TCR beta sequences accurately predicted the HLA-A and HLA-B alleles for most subjects in the first cohort. The study gave a list of over 150 TCR beta chains associated with cytomegalovirus. In this cohort, only TCR beta chains were sequenced, and detectable features were limited by the absence of alpha or paired-chain data. The classifier was reported to diagnose cytomegalovirus status with high specificity and sensitivity in both the original and validation cohorts. Broadly in line with IMGT annotations, most TCR beta V segments showed up in productive rearrangements about 90% or about 30% of the time in an earlier analysis of 587 of the donors. Immune exposure information for the cohort was limited to CMV serostatus. Compared with equally common non-associated chains, HLA-associated TCR beta chains in a later analysis were more clonally expanded and had lower generation probabilities. A later analysis found that TCR association rates varied across HLA loci, with DRB1 alleles showing the most associated TCRs and HLA-C alleles the fewest. The authors suggested that the approach could potentially be extended to other disease states and immunological phenotypes. Compared with the approximately 700-donor mean, donors in an Asian-associated ancestry cluster had fewer N-insertions in productive TCRs, according to a later genetic analysis. A group of highly shared sequence variants was considered likely to be a technical artifact of the sequencing pipeline. The 87-base-pair reads could not distinguish some IMGT-functional V segments, including TRBV6-2 and TRBV6-3, so those segments were excluded. HLA typing was unavailable for some donors at each locus, so association tests used only the typed subset. Because counts were too low, about 15 rarely observed V segments, including chromosome 9 orphons, were left out of the earlier analysis of 587 of the donors. Presence/absence analyses assumed roughly uniform sequencing depth across donors, an assumption that may not hold. A later analysis reported that several top co-occurrence clusters appeared linked to parvovirus B19, influenza, CMV and Epstein-Barr virus. Correlated functional status among segregating V segments might be attributable to linkage disequilibrium, but an unknown experimental factor could not be ruled out. In a later genetic analysis, a missense DCLRE1C variant was associated with V-gene and J-gene trimming of TCR beta chains, and the association was replicated in an independent cohort. Specific HLA alleles were associated with 16,951 TCR beta sequences at a false discovery rate of 0.05 in a later analysis.

About this clone itself: What antigen it recognizes has not been identified. Base qualities were left out, and no much larger clone turns up one base away.

The CDR3 holds 16 amino acids from the cysteine to the phenylalanine. The CDR3 DNA has 48 bases and is translated from base 1. Based on the germline V gene (reference sequence), the CDR1 and CDR2 sequences are SGHAT and FQDESV. After removal of 1 base from V and 6 bases from J, the junction retains 9 bases not matched to a gene. Library creation used the immunoSEQ multiplex PCR assay. For the multiplex PCR, a mixture combining 60 forward primers for TCR Vbeta segments and 13 reverse primers for TCR Jbeta segments was used. A multiplex PCR assay on genomic DNA amplified the CDR3 region of rearranged TCR beta genes. The amplified TCR beta libraries were sequenced on the Illumina HiSeq System as 87-base-pair reads. In the source study's methods: A later analysis counted around 72 million unique TCR beta chains across the roughly 700 repertoires, and roughly 11 million of these chains were shared by at least two donors. Raw reads were error-corrected and collapsed into unique sequences with a nearest-neighbor algorithm that merged closely related sequences to remove PCR and sequencing errors. V, D and J gene segments were assigned by aligning CDR3 sequences to IMGT reference sequences. For a sequence to be retained, a match of at least six nucleotides was required to both a V gene segment and a J gene segment. Rearrangements were classified as productive when the CDR3 lacked stop codons and remained in frame with V and J, and all other rearrangements were classified as non-productive. Following IMGT convention, CDR3 was defined as the stretch from the second conserved V-encoded cysteine up to the conserved J-encoded phenylalanine. The earlier analysis of 550 to 650 of the donors excluded any sequence lacking an unambiguous match to a single V gene segment. An earlier analysis of under 750 of the donors called V segments functional above 56.7% productive rearrangements and segregating when the between-donor standard deviation exceeded 5%. A statistical classification framework was developed to diagnose cytomegalovirus status using the catalog of TCR beta chain sequences. In a later analysis, TCR nucleotide sequences were compared against IMGT/GENE-DB human TR gene sequences so that V and J genes could be assigned. The TCRdist pipeline was used in a later analysis to assign CDR3 sequences and most-parsimonious VDJ recombination scenarios. In a later analysis, every TCR beta chain was defined by the combination of its CDR3 amino acid sequence and its V-gene family, and reads without a unique V-gene family were dropped. In a later analysis, a few hundred highly shared, low-generation-probability nucleotide sequences were removed to address suspected cross-contamination and a sequencing artifact. In a later analysis, a clonal expansion index for each public chain was calculated from normalized within-repertoire ranks of inferred template counts. In a later analysis, generation probabilities were computed with a VDJ recombination model fitted to out-of-frame rearrangements, and the resulting probabilities were checked against IGoR. A later analysis scored TCR-TCR, TCR-HLA and TCR-CMV co-occurrence with hypergeometric tests, applying a repertoire-size bias correction to TCR pairs. A later analysis estimated false discovery rates by permuting HLA or CMV assignments 20 times. In a later analysis, co-occurring TCRs were grouped using DBSCAN, and TCRdist sequence similarity was added for clustering within HLA-allele-positive subsets. Repertoires with fewer than 30,000 or more than 120,000 public chains were left out of co-occurrence clustering, as were five repertoires with anomalous nucleotide sharing. In its TCRdb copy, this immuneACCESS table keeps in-frame sequences only and misses some clones. Where compared with another copy, unresolved V genes explain less than half of these, and the others have no known cause. Clone size and the V and J calls come from that table; the DNA yielded D and trimming. This sample holds 100,000 to 150,000 clones; roughly 71% were observed only once. The ten largest account for about 4% of the sample.

In total, over 600 healthy bone marrow donors made up the cohort. At the time of sampling, all cohort members were nominally healthy, though unrecorded immune exposures were likely present. The donor was CMV seropositive and belonged to the group of 250 to 350 seropositive cohort members. A peripheral blood sample was collected from each donor, and TCR beta sequencing was performed on peripheral blood mononuclear cells. The Qiagen DNeasy Blood Extraction Kit was used to extract genomic DNA from the blood cell samples. The specimen sequenced was PBMCs. The sequence links TRBV11-1 to TRBJ2-1; 7 middle bases align to TRBD2. This receptor was obtained from a woman in her forties or fifties in good health and CMV-seropositive. Here the CDR3 is given as CASSLERRGRINEQFF. In nucleotide form, the sequence is TGTGCCAGCAGCTTAGAACGGCGGGGGAGAATCAATGAGCAGTTCTTC.